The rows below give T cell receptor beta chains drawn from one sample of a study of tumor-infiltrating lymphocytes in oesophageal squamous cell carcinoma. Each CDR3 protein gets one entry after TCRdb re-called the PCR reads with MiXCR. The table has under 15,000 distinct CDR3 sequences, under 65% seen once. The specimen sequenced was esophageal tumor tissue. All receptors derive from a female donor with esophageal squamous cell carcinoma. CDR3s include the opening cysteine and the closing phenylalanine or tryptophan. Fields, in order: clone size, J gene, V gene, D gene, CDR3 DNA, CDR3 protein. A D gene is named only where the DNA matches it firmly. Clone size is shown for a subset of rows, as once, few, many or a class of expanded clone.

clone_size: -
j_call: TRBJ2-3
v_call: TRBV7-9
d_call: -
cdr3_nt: TGTGCCAGCAGCTTACAGGGAAACACAGATACGCAGTATTTT
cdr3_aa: CASSLQGNTDTQYF

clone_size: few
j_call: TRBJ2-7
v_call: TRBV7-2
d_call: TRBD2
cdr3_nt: TGTGCCAGCAGACCCGGGGGGGGGTCCTACGAGCAGTACTTC
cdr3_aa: CASRPGGGSYEQYF

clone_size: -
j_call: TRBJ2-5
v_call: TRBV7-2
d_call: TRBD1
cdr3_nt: TGTGCCAGCAGCTTAGGACAGGGGGACAATTCACCCCTCCACTTC
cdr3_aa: CASSLGQGDNSPLHF

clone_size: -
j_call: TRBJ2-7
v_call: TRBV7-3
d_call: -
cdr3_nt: TGTGCCAGCAGCACTCCGTATGGCGAGCAGTACTTC
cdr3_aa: CASSTPYGEQYF

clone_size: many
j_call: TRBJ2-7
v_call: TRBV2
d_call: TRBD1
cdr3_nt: TGTGCCAGCAGTGATGTCACAGGGGGCGCCATGCACGAGCAGTACTTC
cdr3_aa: CASSDVTGGAMHEQYF

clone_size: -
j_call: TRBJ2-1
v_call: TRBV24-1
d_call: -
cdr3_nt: TGTGCCACCAGTGAAGTACCGGGACTTTCCTACAATGAGCAGTTCTTC
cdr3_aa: CATSEVPGLSYNEQFF

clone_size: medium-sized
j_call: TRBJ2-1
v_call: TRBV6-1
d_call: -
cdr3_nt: TGTGCCAGCAGTGAAGCGCGGCTACTGGGTGGTGAGCAGTTCTTC
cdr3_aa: CASSEARLLGGEQFF

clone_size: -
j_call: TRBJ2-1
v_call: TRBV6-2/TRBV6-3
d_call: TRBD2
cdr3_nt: TGTGCCAGCAGTTTTAGCGGGAGGGCCAATGAGCAGTTCTTC
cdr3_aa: CASSFSGRANEQFF

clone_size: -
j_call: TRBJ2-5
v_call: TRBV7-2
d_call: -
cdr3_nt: TGTGCCAGCAGCTCACTGACACAAGAGACCCAGTACTTC
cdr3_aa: CASSSLTQETQYF

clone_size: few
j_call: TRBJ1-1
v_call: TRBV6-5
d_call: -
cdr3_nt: TGTGCCAGCAGTTACTCGACGGGGGGCCACGAAGCTTTCTTT
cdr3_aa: CASSYSTGGHEAFF

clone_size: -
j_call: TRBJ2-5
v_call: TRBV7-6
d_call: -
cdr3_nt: TGTGCCAGCAGCTTAGGATCGGCCAGAGAGACCCAGTACTTC
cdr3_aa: CASSLGSARETQYF

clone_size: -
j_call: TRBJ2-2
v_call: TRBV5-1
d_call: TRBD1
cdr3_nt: TGCGCCAGCAGGGAGGGGGGACAGGGGAACACCGGGGAGCTGTTTTTT
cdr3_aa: CASREGGQGNTGELFF

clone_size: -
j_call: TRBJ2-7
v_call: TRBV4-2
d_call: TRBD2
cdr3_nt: TGTGCCAGCAGCCAAGTGGGCGGGAGGGTTGAGCAGTACTTC
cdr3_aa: CASSQVGGRVEQYF

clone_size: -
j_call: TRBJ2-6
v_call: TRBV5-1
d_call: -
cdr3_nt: TGCGCCAGCAGCTCGGGTGGGGTAGGGTCGAGCTCTGGGGCCAACGTCCTGACTTTC
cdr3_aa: CASSSGGVGSSSGANVLTF

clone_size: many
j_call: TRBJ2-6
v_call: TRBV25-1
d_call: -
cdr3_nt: TGTGCCAGCAGACCCCCCAGTGCGGATGGGGCCAACGTCCTGACTTTC
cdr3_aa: CASRPPSADGANVLTF

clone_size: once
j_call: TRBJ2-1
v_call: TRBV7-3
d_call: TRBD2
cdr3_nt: TGTGCCAGCAGCTTAACTAGCGGGGGGGCCTTACCCTACAATGAGCAGTTCTTC
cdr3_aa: CASSLTSGGALPYNEQFF

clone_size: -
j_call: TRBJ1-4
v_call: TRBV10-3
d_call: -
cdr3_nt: TGTGCCATCAGTGCAGGGGACGGTGAAAAACTGTTTTTT
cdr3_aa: CAISAGDGEKLFF

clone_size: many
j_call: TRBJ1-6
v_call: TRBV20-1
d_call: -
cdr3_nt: TGCAGTGCTATCTACCGGGACCGCCTGAGCTCCTATAATTCACCCCTCCACTTC
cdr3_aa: CSAIYRDRLSSYNSPLHF

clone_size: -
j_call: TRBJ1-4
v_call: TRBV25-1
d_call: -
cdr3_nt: TGTGCCAGCAGTGACCAGCAGGGTTTTACTAATGAAAAACTGTTTTTT
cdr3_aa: CASSDQQGFTNEKLFF

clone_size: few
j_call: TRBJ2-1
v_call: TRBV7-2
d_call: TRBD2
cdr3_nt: TGTGCCAGCAGCTGGCGACTAGCAAGTAATCACAATGAGCAGTTCTTC
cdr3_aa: CASSWRLASNHNEQFF

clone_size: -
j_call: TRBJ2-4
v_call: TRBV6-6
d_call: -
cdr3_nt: TGTGCCAGCACCTACACAGGGGAGGTGGCCAAAAACATTCAGTACTTC
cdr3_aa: CASTYTGEVAKNIQYF

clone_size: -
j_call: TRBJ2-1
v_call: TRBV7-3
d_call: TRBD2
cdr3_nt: TGTGCCAGCAGCTTAGGACTAGCGGGAGTGTACAATGAGCAGTTCTTC
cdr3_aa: CASSLGLAGVYNEQFF

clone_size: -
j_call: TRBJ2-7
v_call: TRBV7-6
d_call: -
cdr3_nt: TGTGCTAGCAGCTTAGCCCCGACAGGAAATTCCTACGAGCAGTACTTC
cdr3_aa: CASSLAPTGNSYEQYF

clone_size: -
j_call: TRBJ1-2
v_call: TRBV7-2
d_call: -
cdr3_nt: TGTGCCAGCAGCCCCCATCAGGGGCAGGGCTACACCTTC
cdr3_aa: CASSPHQGQGYTF

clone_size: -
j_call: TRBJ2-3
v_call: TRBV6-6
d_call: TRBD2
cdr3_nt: TGTGCCAGCAGTATCCTACTAGCGGGACTGTTCATATACACAGATACGCAGTATTTT
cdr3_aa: CASSILLAGLFIYTDTQYF

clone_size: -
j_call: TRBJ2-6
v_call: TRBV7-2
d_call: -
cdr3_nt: -
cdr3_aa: CASSRTVLSTDTQYFGPETQYF

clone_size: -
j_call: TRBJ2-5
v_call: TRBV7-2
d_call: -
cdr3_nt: TGTGCCAGCAGCCTAAACCCCGGGGCACAAGAGACCCAGTACTTC
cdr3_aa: CASSLNPGAQETQYF

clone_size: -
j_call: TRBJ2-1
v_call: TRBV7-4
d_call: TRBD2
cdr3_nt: TGTGCCAGCAGCTTAATACCAGCGGGAGGTTACAATGAGCAGTTCTTC
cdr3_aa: CASSLIPAGGYNEQFF

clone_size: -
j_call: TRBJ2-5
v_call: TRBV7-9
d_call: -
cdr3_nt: TGTGCCAGCAGCTGCCCGGACGCGACGAGAGACCAGTACTTC
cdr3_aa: CASSCPDATRDQYF

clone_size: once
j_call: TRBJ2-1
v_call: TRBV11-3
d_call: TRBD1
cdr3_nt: TGTGCCAGCAGCTTAGAACAGGGGGGTACCTACAATGAGCAGTTCTTC
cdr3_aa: CASSLEQGGTYNEQFF

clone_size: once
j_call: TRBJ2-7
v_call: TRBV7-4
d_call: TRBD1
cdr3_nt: TGTGCCAGCAGCTTAAGGACAGGGACTTCCTACGAGCAGTACTTC
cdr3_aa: CASSLRTGTSYEQYF

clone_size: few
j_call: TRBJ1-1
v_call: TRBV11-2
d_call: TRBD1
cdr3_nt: TGTGCCAGCAGGGTACGGGACAGGAGCTCATCGGAAGCTTTCTTT
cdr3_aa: CASRVRDRSSSEAFF

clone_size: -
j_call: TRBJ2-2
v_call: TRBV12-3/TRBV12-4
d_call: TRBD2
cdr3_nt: TGTGCCAGCAGTTTCTCCCAGACTAGCGAACCCACCGGGGAGCTGTTTTTT
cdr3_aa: CASSFSQTSEPTGELFF

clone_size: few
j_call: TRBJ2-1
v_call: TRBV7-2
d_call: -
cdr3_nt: TGTGCCAGCAGCCAACAACTAGTTCTACTTGAGCAGTTCTTC
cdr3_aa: CASSQQLVLLEQFF

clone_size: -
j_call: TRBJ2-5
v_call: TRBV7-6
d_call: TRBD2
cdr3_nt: TGTGCCAGCAGCTTAGGCGGACTAGCGGGAGCAGAGACCCAGTACTTC
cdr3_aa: CASSLGGLAGAETQYF

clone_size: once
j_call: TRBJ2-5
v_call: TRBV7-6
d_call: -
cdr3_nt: TGTGCCAGCAGCCGCGACCGGGAAGAGACCCAGTACTTC
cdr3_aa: CASSRDREETQYF

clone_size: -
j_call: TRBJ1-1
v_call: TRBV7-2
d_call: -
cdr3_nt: TGTGCCAGCAGCCCCATTAGAAACACTGAAGCTTTCTTT
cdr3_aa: CASSPIRNTEAFF